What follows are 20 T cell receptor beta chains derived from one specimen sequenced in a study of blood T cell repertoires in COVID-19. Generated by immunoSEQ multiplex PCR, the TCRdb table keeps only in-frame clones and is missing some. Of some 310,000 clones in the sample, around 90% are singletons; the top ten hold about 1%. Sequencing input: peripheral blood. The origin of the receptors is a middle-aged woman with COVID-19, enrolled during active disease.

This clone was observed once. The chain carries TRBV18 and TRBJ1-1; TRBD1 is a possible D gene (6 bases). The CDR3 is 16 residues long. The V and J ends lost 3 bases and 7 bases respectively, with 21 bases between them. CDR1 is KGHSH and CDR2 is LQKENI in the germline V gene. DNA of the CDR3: TGTGCCAGCTCACCTTTATTTCGGGAGGGGGGGAGTGAAGCTTTCTTT. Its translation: CASSPLFREGGSEAFF.

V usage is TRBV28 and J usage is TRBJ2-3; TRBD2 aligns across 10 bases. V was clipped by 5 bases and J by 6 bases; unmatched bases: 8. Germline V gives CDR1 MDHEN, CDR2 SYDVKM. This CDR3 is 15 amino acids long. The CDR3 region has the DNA TGTGCCAGCAGTGTGACTAGCGGGTTTGCTGATACGCAGTATTTT. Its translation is CASSVTSGFADTQYF.

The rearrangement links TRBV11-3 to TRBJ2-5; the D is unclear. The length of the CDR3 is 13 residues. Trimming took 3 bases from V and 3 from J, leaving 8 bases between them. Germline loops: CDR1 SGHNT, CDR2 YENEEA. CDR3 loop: CASSLSRKETQYF. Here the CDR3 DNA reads TGTGCCAGCAGCTTGTCGCGAAAAGAGACCCAGTACTTC. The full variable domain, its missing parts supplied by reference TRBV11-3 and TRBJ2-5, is EAGVVQSPRYKIIEKKQPVAFWCNPISGHNTLYWYLQNLGQGPELLIRYENEEAVDDSQLPKDRFSAERLKGVDSTLKIQPAELGDSAVYLCASSLSRKETQYFGPGTRLLVL.

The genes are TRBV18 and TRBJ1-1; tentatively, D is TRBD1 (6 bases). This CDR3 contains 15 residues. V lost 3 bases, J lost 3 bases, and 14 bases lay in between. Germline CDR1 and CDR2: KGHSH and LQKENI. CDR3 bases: TGTGCCAGCTCACCGATACAGGGTCACGACACTGAAGCTTTCTTT. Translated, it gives CASSPIQGHDTEAFF.

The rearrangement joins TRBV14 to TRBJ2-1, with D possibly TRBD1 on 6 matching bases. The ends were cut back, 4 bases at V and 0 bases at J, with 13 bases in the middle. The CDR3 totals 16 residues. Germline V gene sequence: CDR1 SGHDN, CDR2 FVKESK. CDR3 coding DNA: TGTGCCAGCAGCCCGGACCGGGACAACTCCTACAATGAGCAGTTCTTC. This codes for CASSPDRDNSYNEQFF.

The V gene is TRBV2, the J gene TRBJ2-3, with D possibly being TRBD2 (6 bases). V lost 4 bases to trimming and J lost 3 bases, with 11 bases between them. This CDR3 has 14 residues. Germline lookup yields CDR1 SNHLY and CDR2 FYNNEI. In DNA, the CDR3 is TGTGCCAGCAGTGGCAATGGGGGGACAGATACGCAGTATTTT. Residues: CASSGNGGTDTQYF.

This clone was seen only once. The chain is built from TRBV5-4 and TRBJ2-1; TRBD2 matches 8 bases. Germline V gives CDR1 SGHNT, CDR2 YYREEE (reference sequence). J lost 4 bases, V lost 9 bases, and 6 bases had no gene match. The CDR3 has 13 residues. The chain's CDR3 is CATSSGGYNEQFF. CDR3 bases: TGTGCCACTTCCAGCGGGGGTTACAATGAGCAGTTCTTC. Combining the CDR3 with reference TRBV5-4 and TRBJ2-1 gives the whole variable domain ETGVTQSPTHLIKTRGQQVTLRCSSQSGHNTVSWYQQALGQGPQFIFQYYREEENGRGNFPPRFSGLQFPNYSSELNVNALELDDSALYLCATSSGGYNEQFFGPGTRLTVL.

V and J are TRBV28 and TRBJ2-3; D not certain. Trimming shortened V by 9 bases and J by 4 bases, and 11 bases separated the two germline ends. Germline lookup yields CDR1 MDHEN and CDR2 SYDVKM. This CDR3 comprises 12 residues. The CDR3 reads CASCRSSDTQYF. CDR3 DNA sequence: TGTGCCAGTTGTCGCAGTTCAGATACGCAGTATTTT.

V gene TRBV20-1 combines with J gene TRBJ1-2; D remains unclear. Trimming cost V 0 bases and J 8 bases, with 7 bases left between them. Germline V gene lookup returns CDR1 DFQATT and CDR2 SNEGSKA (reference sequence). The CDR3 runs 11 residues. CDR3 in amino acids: CSARDQRGYTF. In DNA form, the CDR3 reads TGCAGTGCTAGAGATCAACGGGGCTACACCTTC.

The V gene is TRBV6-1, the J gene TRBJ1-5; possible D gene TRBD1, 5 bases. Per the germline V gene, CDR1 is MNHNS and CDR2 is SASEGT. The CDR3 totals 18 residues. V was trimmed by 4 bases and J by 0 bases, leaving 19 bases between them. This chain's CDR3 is CASSVPRGGSNSNQPQHF. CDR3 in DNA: TGTGCCAGCAGTGTACCTAGGGGTGGTTCTAATAGCAATCAGCCCCAGCATTTT.

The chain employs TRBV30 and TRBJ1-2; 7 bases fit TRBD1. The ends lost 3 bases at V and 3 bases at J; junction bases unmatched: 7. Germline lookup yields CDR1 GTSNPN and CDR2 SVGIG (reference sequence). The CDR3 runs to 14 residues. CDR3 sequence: CAWSEQGRDYGYTF. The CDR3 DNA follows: TGTGCCTGGAGCGAACAGGGGCGAGACTATGGCTACACCTTC.

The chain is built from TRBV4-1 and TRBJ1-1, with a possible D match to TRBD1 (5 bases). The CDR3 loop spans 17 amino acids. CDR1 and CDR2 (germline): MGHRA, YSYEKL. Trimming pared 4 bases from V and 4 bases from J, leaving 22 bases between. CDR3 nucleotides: TGCGCCAGCAGCCCGGTGGGGCTGGACCTCTTGGGCACTGAAGCTTTCTTT. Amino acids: CASSPVGLDLLGTEAFF.

DNA of the CDR3: TGTGCCAGTAGTAAGCTAGCGGGCAATGAGCAGTTCTTC. Translation gives CASSKLAGNEQFF. This chain uses TRBV19 with TRBJ2-1; TRBD2 aligns across 8 bases. The CDR3 extends over 13 amino acids. V was clipped by 4 bases and J by 6 bases; unmatched bases: 2. CDR1 is LNHDA and CDR2 is SQIVND in the germline V gene (reference sequence).

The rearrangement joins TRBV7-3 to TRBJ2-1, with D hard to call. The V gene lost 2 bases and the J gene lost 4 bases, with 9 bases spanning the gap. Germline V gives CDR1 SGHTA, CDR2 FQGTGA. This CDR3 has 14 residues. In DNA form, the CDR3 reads TGTGCCAGCAGCTTATTAACCGGGTACAATGAGCAGTTCTTC. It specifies CASSLLTGYNEQFF. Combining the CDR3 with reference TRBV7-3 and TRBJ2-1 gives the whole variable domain GAGVSQTPSNKVTEKGKYVELRCDPISGHTALYWYRQSLGQGPEFLIYFQGTGAADDSGLPNDRFFAVRPEGSVSTLKIQRTERGDSAVYLCASSLLTGYNEQFFGPGTRLTVL.

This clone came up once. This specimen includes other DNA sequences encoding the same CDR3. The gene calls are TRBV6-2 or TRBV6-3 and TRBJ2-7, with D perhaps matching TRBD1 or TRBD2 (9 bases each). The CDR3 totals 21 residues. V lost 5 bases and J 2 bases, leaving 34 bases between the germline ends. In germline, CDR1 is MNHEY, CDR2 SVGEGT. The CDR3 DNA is TGTGCCAGCAGTAAACCTAACAGGGGGCAAGTTGCGGGGGGGCCCCCCTACGAGCAGTACTTC. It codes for CASSKPNRGQVAGGPPYEQYF.

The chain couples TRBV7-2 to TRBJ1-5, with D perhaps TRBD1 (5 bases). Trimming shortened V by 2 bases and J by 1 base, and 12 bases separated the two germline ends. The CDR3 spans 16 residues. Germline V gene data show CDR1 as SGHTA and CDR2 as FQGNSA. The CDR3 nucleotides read TGTGCCAGCAGCTTATTCACGGGGGTGAGCAATCAGCCCCAGCATTTT. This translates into CASSLFTGVSNQPQHF. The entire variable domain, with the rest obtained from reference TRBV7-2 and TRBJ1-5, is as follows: GAGVSQSPSNKVTEKGKDVELRCDPISGHTALYWYRQSLGQGLEFLIYFQGNSAPDKSGLPSDRFSAERTGGSVSTLTIQRTQQEDSAVYLCASSLFTGVSNQPQHFGDGTRLSIL.

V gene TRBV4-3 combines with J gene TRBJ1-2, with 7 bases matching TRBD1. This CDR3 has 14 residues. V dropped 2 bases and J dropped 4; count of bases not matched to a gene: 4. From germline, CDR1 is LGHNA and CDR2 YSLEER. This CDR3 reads CASSQRTGLYGYTF. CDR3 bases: TGCGCCAGCAGCCAAAGGACAGGCCTCTATGGCTACACCTTC.

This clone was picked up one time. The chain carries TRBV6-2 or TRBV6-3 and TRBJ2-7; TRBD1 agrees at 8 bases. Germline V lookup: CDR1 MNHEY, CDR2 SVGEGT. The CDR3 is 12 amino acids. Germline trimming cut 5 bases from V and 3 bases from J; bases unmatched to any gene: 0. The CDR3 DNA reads TGTGCCAGCAGTGACAGGGGCTACGAGCAGTACTTC. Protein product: CASSDRGYEQYF.

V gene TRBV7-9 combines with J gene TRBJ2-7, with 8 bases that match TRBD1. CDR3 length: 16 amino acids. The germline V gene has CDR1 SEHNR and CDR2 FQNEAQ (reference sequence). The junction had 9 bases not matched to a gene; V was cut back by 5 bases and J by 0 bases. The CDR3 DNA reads TGTGCCAGCAGCCCCCCGGGACAGGTGTTCTCCTACGAGCAGTACTTC. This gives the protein CASSPPGQVFSYEQYF.

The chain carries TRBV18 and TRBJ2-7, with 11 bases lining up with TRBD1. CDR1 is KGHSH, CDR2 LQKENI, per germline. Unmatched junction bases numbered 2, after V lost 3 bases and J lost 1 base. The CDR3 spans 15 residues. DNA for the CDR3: TGTGCCAGCTCACCCGGGACAGGGGGATCCTACGAGCAGTACTTC. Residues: CASSPGTGGSYEQYF.